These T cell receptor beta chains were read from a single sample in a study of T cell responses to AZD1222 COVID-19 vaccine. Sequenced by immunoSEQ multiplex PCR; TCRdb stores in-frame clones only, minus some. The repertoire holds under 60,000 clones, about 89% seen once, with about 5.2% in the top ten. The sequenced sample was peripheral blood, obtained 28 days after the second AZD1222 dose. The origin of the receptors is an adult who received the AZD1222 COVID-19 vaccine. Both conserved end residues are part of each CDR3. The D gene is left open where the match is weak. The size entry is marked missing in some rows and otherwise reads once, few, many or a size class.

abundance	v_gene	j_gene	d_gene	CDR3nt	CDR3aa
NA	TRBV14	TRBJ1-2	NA	TGTGCCAGCAGCCATTCTAGGACCACAGGCTACACCTTC	CASSHSRTTGYTF
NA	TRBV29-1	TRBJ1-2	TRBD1	TGCAGCGTCCCGGGACAGCTAAACTATGGCTACACCTTC	CSVPGQLNYGYTF
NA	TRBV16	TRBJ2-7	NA	TGTGCCAGCAGCCACAACCGGGCCAACGAGCAGTACTTC	CASSHNRANEQYF
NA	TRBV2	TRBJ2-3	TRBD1	TGTGCCAGCAGTGGGACAGGGTGGAAGGTAGATACGCAGTATTTT	CASSGTGWKVDTQYF
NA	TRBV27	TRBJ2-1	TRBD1	TGTGCCAGCAGCCCCTTCCGGGACAGGGGAGGCAATGAGCAGTTCTTC	CASSPFRDRGGNEQFF
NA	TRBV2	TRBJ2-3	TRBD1	TGTGCCAGCAGTGAACGGGCAGGGGGAATAGATACGCAGTATTTT	CASSERAGGIDTQYF
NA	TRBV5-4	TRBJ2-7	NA	TGTGCCAGCAGCCCACGGGGGAGTCGGAACGAGCAGTACTTC	CASSPRGSRNEQYF
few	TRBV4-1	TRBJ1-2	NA	TGCGCCAGCAGCCAGCGGCGACAGGCTAAGAATGGCTACACCTTC	CASSQRRQAKNGYTF
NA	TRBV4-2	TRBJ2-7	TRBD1	TGTGCCAGCAGCCCGACAGGGGATCCGAAGGAGCAGTACTTC	CASSPTGDPKEQYF
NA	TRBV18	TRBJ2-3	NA	TGTGCCAGCTCACCAACAAAGTCTTTCGCAGATACGCAGTATTTT	CASSPTKSFADTQYF
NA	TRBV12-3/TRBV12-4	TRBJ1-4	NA	TGTGCCAGCAACGGGAGAGCAGAAAAACTGTTTTTT	CASNGRAEKLFF
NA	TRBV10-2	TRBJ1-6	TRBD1	TGCGCCAGCAGTTTACAGGGGGCTGATTCACCCCTCCACTTT	CASSLQGADSPLHF
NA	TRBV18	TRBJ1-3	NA	TGTGCCAGCTCACCACCTATGGGTTCTGGAAACACCATATATTTT	CASSPPMGSGNTIYF
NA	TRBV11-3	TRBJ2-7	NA	TGTGCCAGCAGCTTAGTGGGGGCCGAGCAGTACTTC	CASSLVGAEQYF
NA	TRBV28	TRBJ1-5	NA	TGTGCCAGCACAACCGGGACGGTTAGCAATCAGCCCCAGCATTTT	CASTTGTVSNQPQHF
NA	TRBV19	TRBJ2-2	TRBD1	TGTGCCAGTAGTATTCCGGGACAGGGGGCCGGGGAGCTGTTTTTT	CASSIPGQGAGELFF
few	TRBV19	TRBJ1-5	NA	TGTGCCAGTAGAACGCTAGGGAGCAATCAGCCCCAGCATTTT	CASRTLGSNQPQHF
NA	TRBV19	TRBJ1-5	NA	TGTGCCAGTAGTACCTTAATCACGGGGGGCCTTTATAGCAATCAGCCCCAGCATTTT	CASSTLITGGLYSNQPQHF
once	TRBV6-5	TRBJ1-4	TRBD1	TGTGCCAGCAGTTTGGACAGGGTCAGGACTAATGAAAAACTGTTTTTT	CASSLDRVRTNEKLFF
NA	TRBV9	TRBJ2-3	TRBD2	TGTGCCAGCAGCCTCGGGGGGACTCAAACTAGCACAGATACGCAGTATTTT	CASSLGGTQTSTDTQYF
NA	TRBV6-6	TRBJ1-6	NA	TGTGCCAGCAGTTACCGCCTTAGTGGTCCAGAGTCACCCCTCCACTTT	CASSYRLSGPESPLHF
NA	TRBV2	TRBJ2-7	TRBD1	TGTGCCAGCAGTGGGAGGACAGGGGAGAGTGCCGAGCAGTACTTC	CASSGRTGESAEQYF
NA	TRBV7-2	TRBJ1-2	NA	TGTGCCAGCAGCCCCGACGCCCTTCGCGACTATGGCTACACCTTC	CASSPDALRDYGYTF
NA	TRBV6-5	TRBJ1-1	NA	TGTGCCAGCAGGCCACAGGGTACGACTGAAGCTTTCTTT	CASRPQGTTEAFF
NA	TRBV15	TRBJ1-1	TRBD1	TGTGCCACCAGCAGTTACGGGACAGGCCCGAAGAACACTGAAGCTTTCTTT	CATSSYGTGPKNTEAFF
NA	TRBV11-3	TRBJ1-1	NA	TGTGCCAGCAGCTTAAGGGGGTCGGACGAAGCTTTCTTT	CASSLRGSDEAFF
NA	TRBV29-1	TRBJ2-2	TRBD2	TGCAGCGTCCTGGGGGGGGACGGGGAGCTGTTTTTT	CSVLGGDGELFF
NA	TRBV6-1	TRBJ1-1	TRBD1	TGTGCCAGCAGTGAAGCGGGTAACAGGGGAACTGAAGCTTTCTTT	CASSEAGNRGTEAFF
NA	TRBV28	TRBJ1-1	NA	TGTGCCAGCAGTCTAGGGATCCAAGCGTTCTTT	CASSLGIQAFF
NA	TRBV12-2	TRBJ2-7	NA	TGTGCAAGTCGCTCCCCGGTCGGGCGGGGGGGCCGGAACGAGCAGTACTTC	CASRSPVGRGGRNEQYF
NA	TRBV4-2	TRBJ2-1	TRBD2	TGTGCCAGCAGCCTCGGGACTAATAACAATGAGCAGTTCTTC	CASSLGTNNNEQFF
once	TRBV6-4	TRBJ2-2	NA	TGTGCCAGCAGTGAATCAGGGCTCACCGGGGAGCTGTTTTTT	CASSESGLTGELFF
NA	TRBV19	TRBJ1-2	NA	TGTGCCAGTACCAGGGCGCACTATGGCTACACCTTC	CASTRAHYGYTF
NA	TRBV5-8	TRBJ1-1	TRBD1	TGTGCCAGCAGCTTAACCGGGACAGGGGGGAACACTGAAGCTTTCTTT	CASSLTGTGGNTEAFF
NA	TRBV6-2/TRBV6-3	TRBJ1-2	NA	TGTGCCAGCAGTTCCGGGATCCTTGGCTACACCTTC	CASSSGILGYTF
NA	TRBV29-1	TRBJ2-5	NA	TGCAGCGGCCGGGCGGGGAAAGAGACCCAGTACTTC	CSGRAGKETQYF
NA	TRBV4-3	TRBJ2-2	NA	TGCGCCAGCAGCCAATTCGGGAACACCGGGGAGCTGTTTTTT	CASSQFGNTGELFF
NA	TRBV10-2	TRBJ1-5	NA	TGCGCCAGCAGTGCGGGGGGAGGCAATCAGCCCCAGCATTTT	CASSAGGGNQPQHF
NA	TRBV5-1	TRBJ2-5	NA	TGCGCCAGCAGCTTGGTGGCTACTGGGTTAGAGACCCAGTACTTC	CASSLVATGLETQYF
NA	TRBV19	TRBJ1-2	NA	TGTGCCAGTAGTATTTTTTGGCCGGCAGGCCAGAACTATGGCTACACCTTC	CASSIFWPAGQNYGYTF
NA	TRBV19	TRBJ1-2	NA	TGTGCCAGTAGCCGGGACGGACTCTATGGCTACACCTTC	CASSRDGLYGYTF
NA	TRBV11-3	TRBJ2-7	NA	TGTGCCAGCAGCTTATCTGGCGGGGAGAGGGTGAACGAGCAGTACTTC	CASSLSGGERVNEQYF
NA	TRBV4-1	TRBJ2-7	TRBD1	TGCGCCAGCAGCCCTCACGCCGGGACAGGGGGCGGCGAGCAGTACTTC	CASSPHAGTGGGEQYF
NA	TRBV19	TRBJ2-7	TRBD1	TGTGCCAGTAGTATAGCGGGACAGACCACCTACGAGCAGTACTTC	CASSIAGQTTYEQYF